Shown below are 15 T cell receptor beta chains from a single sample sequenced in a study of CD8 T cells in ankylosing spondylitis. The study's findings and limits: Ankylosing spondylitis blood appeared to carry a characteristic TCR beta motif of fewer than 10 highly homologous variants.

Each CDR3 protein is one row after TCRdb ran MiXCR on the 5' RACE reads. The sample yields around 430,000 distinct CDR3 sequences, 15% to 20% seen once. These receptors lack a known antigen. The sample comprised blood, either unsorted or a sorted T cell fraction (not recorded which). Every receptor here comes from a male donor with ankylosing spondylitis.

This clonotype showed up many times. This chain joins TRBV5-1 and TRBJ2-2; 8 positions match TRBD2. Germline CDR1 reads SGHRS; CDR2 reads YFSETQ. With 2 bases clipped from V and 8 bases from J, the junction kept 8 bases outside the gene matches. CDR3 length equals 15 residues. DNA of the CDR3: TGCGCCAGCAGCTTCCAGGGACTAGGATCTGGGGAGCTGTTTTTT. Protein sequence: CASSFQGLGSGELFF.

This clonotype was seen more than once but under ten times. V usage is TRBV6-2 or TRBV6-3 and J usage is TRBJ2-7, with TRBD2 identical over 9 bases. This CDR3 region has 15 residues. The trim removed 5 bases at V and 5 bases at J, leaving 10 bases unmatched. CDR1 is MNHEY and CDR2 is SVGEGT in the germline V gene. The CDR3 is CASSDPGTSRDEQYF. CDR3 DNA: TGTGCCAGCAGTGACCCTGGGACTAGCAGGGACGAGCAGTACTTC.

Only a few counts were recorded for this clonotype. One junction end disagrees with the germline gene, perhaps due to a read error. The chain has TRBV20-1 and TRBJ1-1; D gene uncertain. Per germline, CDR1 DFQATT and CDR2 SNEGSKA (reference sequence). The CDR3 sequence is 13 residues long. CDR3 sequence: CSDRGNSNTEAFF. CDR3 coding DNA: TGCAGTGATAGAGGAAACTCGAACACTGAAGCTTTCTTT.

The table lists this clonotype with a few counts. The chain is built from TRBV10-2 and TRBJ2-2, with 8 nucleotides matching TRBD1. Unmatched junction bases numbered 1, after V lost 6 bases and J lost 4 bases. The CDR3 loop spans 13 amino acids. Looked up from germline, CDR1 is WSHSY and CDR2 is SAAADI. CDR3 sequence reads: CASRTGATGELFF. CDR3 coding DNA: TGCGCCAGCAGGACAGGGGCCACCGGGGAGCTGTTTTTT.

The chain uses TRBV4-2 and TRBJ1-3; D is unclear. The CDR3 runs to 17 residues. Trimming removed 4 bases from V and 0 bases from J, with 16 bases in between. Germline V gene lookup returns CDR1 LGHNA and CDR2 YNFKEQ. The CDR3 DNA reads as TGTGCCAGCAGCCCCCTCGGGCAGGCGAACTCTGGAAACACCATATATTTT. It is translated as CASSPLGQANSGNTIYF.

CDR3 region: CASTSPRERLTQYF. CDR3 DNA sequence: TGTGCCAGCACCTCGCCGCGGGAGCGCCTTACGCAGTATTTT. This chain connects TRBV6-1 to TRBJ2-3; 7 bases match TRBD2. V gave up 7 bases and J gave up 8 bases; unmatched junction bases: 12. Germline CDR1 reads MNHNS; CDR2 reads SASEGT. The CDR3 extends over 14 amino acids.

This clonotype showed up just a few times. V and J are TRBV2 and TRBJ2-3; TRBD2 might be the D (6 bases). The ends were cut back, 8 bases at V and 3 bases at J, with 9 bases in the middle. Germline V lookup: CDR1 SNHLY, CDR2 FYNNEI. The CDR3 contains 12 residues. The CDR3 sequence: CASQGGTDTQYF. DNA of the CDR3: TGTGCCAGCCAAGGAGGGACAGATACGCAGTATTTT.

This clonotype turned up a few times. This chain uses TRBV9 with TRBJ1-2; 9 bases agree with TRBD1. The V and J ends lost 4 bases and 8 bases, in that order; junction bases with no gene match: 12. The CDR3 covers 15 residues. Germline assignment: CDR1 SGDLS and CDR2 YYNGEE. The CDR3 coding sequence is TGTGCCAGCAGCCCCCGGGGACAGGGTCCCTCGGGCTACACCTTC. Protein sequence: CASSPRGQGPSGYTF.

A few counts support this clonotype. The J gene is TRBJ2-7, the V gene TRBV5-1; 7 bases match TRBD2. V dropped 2 bases and J dropped 2; count of bases not matched to a gene: 4. In germline, CDR1 is SGHRS, CDR2 YFSETQ. The CDR3 sequence is 14 residues long. As DNA, the CDR3 is TGCGCCAGCAGCTTCGGGGGAGGGGCCTACGAGCAGTACTTC. Its translation: CASSFGGGAYEQYF.

This clonotype appeared many times. V is TRBV5-1 and J is TRBJ1-1; D unresolved. This CDR3 is built from 16 residues. The V gene's germline CDR1 is SGHRS and CDR2 YFSETQ. Trimming removed 0 bases at V and 0 bases at J, with 12 bases between. The CDR3 nucleotides are TGCGCCAGCAGCTTGGTAGCGGGAAATATGAACACTGAAGCTTTCTTT. Amino acid sequence: CASSLVAGNMNTEAFF. Using reference TRBV5-1 and TRBJ1-1 for the parts outside the CDR3, the full variable domain is KAGVTQTPRYLIKTRGQQVTLSCSPISGHRSVSWYQQTPGQGLQFLFEYFSETQRNKGNFPGRFSGRQFSNSRSEMNVSTLELGDSALYLCASSLVAGNMNTEAFFGQGTRLTVV.

This clonotype was detected many times. The chain has TRBV12-3 or TRBV12-4 and TRBJ1-6, with D unclear. The CDR3 runs to 15 residues. The germline V and J ends were trimmed by 2 bases and 7 bases, with 12 bases remaining between them. CDR3 sequence reads: CASSLLSGGNSPLHF. The CDR3 bases are TGTGCCAGCAGTTTACTGTCAGGTGGAAATTCACCCCTCCACTTT.

The chain combines TRBV7-3 with TRBJ1-1, with D uncertain. The CDR3 consists of 14 residues. Germline CDR1 SGHTA, CDR2 FQGTGA. The V gene lost 1 base and the J gene lost 4 bases, with 10 bases spanning the gap. The chain's CDR3 is CASSLRVSGTEAFF. CDR3 sequence (DNA): TGTGCCAGCAGCTTAAGGGTATCGGGCACTGAAGCTTTCTTT.

This clonotype was recorded a few times. The chain carries TRBV9 and TRBJ2-3; 9 bases are shared with TRBD2. The germline gives CDR1 SGDLS, CDR2 YYNGEE. The CDR3 is 17 amino acids. V was pared by 0 bases and J by 2 bases, with 7 bases of the junction left unmatched. CDR3 region: CASSVDGSGGPTDTQYF. DNA of the CDR3: TGTGCCAGCAGCGTAGATGGTAGCGGGGGCCCCACAGATACGCAGTATTTT.

This clonotype was counted only a few times. CDR3 protein: CSATDDRVYEQYF. CDR3 bases: TGCAGTGCTACCGACGACAGGGTATACGAGCAGTACTTC. The chain links TRBV20-1 to TRBJ2-7; 7 bases map to TRBD1. Germline V gene data show CDR1 as DFQATT and CDR2 as SNEGSKA (reference sequence). V gave up 4 bases and J gave up 4 bases; unmatched junction bases: 7. The CDR3 extends over 13 amino acids.

This clonotype was detected only a few times. The V call is TRBV20-1, the J call TRBJ2-3; 8 bases fit TRBD2. V was pared by 3 bases and J by 6 bases, with 8 bases of the junction left unmatched. CDR3 length equals 14 residues. Germline CDR1 DFQATT, CDR2 SNEGSKA (reference sequence). CDR3 in DNA: TGCAGTGCTAGGATTAGCGGGATGGGGGATACGCAGTATTTT. Its protein is CSARISGMGDTQYF.